The rows below give T cell receptor beta chains drawn from one sample of a study of blood T cell repertoires in COVID-19. Profiled with immunoSEQ multiplex PCR; TCRdb holds only in-frame clones, not every one. This table has about 180,000 clones, roughly 83% appearing once. The sample was peripheral blood. These receptors were taken from a woman in her sixties or seventies with acute or convalescent COVID-19. CDR3s include the opening cysteine and the closing phenylalanine or tryptophan. A D gene is named only where the DNA matches it firmly. Clone size is stated in some rows and not others, as once, few, many or a class when expanded.

v_call	clone_size	j_call	d_call	cdr3_aa	cdr3_nt
TRBV5-1	NA	TRBJ2-3	TRBD1	CASSFQPPGTGGPDTQYF	TGCGCCAGCAGCTTCCAGCCTCCCGGGACAGGGGGACCAGATACGCAGTATTTT
TRBV4-1	NA	TRBJ2-7	TRBD1	CASTNPGQGTYEQYF	TGCGCCAGCACGAATCCGGGACAGGGAACTTACGAGCAGTACTTC
TRBV5-1	NA	TRBJ2-7	NA	CASSLASGSQGYEQYF	TGCGCCAGCAGCTTGGCGTCCGGGTCACAAGGCTACGAGCAGTACTTC
TRBV12-3/TRBV12-4	NA	TRBJ1-2	NA	CASSLEGGYGYTF	TGTGCCAGCAGTTTGGAAGGGGGCTATGGCTACACCTTC
TRBV7-9	NA	TRBJ2-7	TRBD1	CASSSEDRGQYEQYF	TGTGCCAGCAGCTCGGAGGACAGGGGACAGTACGAGCAGTACTTC
TRBV19	NA	TRBJ1-2	TRBD1	CARTKTTGGINYGYTF	TGTGCCAGAACCAAAACGACAGGGGGCATAAACTATGGCTACACCTTC
TRBV27	NA	TRBJ1-1	TRBD1	CASSLDRDTEAFF	TGTGCCAGCAGTTTGGACAGGGACACTGAAGCTTTCTTT
TRBV5-5	NA	TRBJ1-4	NA	CASSLVSTANEKLFF	TGTGCCAGCAGCTTGGTGTCAACTGCTAATGAAAAACTGTTTTTT
TRBV24-1	NA	TRBJ2-1	TRBD2	CATSDAGTSGGGLLNEQFF	TGTGCCACCAGTGATGCCGGGACTAGCGGGGGGGGGCTTCTCAATGAGCAGTTCTTC
TRBV27	few	TRBJ2-1	NA	CASSPERISNEQFF	TGTGCCAGCAGTCCTGAGAGGATATCCAATGAGCAGTTCTTC
TRBV7-2	NA	TRBJ2-1	TRBD2	CASSFERGGVDEQFF	TGTGCCAGCAGCTTCGAACGGGGGGGCGTCGATGAGCAGTTCTTC
TRBV27	NA	TRBJ2-1	TRBD1	CASSFRDSSTEQFF	TGTGCCAGCAGCTTCCGGGACAGTTCCACTGAGCAGTTCTTC
TRBV28	once	TRBJ1-1	NA	CASSLMQGGAFF	TGTGCCAGCAGTTTAATGCAGGGAGGAGCTTTCTTT
TRBV5-4	NA	TRBJ2-7	NA	CASSFKGAGASGEQYF	TGTGCCAGCAGCTTCAAAGGGGCGGGGGCCTCGGGGGAGCAGTACTTC
TRBV11-2	NA	TRBJ2-2	NA	CASSLAFGELFF	TGTGCCAGCAGCCTCGCGTTCGGGGAGCTGTTTTTT
TRBV10-3	NA	TRBJ2-7	NA	CAIMRNREGEQYF	TGTGCCATCATGAGGAACAGGGAGGGCGAGCAGTACTTC
TRBV5-6	few	TRBJ1-6	NA	CASIRGGQGSPLHF	TGTGCCAGCATCCGCGGGGGGCAGGGGTCACCCCTCCACTTT
TRBV19	NA	TRBJ1-5	TRBD1	CASSKTGGNQPQHF	TGTGCCAGTAGTAAGACAGGGGGCAATCAGCCCCAGCATTTT
TRBV11-1	once	TRBJ2-2	TRBD2	CASSWGLAGRTGELFF	TGTGCCAGCAGCTGGGGACTAGCGGGGCGTACCGGGGAGCTGTTTTTT
TRBV27	NA	TRBJ1-2	TRBD1	CASSSGQVPTYGYTF	TGTGCCAGCAGTTCTGGACAGGTTCCGACCTATGGCTACACCTTC
TRBV5-1	NA	TRBJ2-5	TRBD1	CASSLFGTGLETQYF	TGCGCCAGCAGCTTGTTCGGGACAGGGTTGGAGACCCAGTACTTC
TRBV7-8	once	TRBJ2-3	TRBD2	CASSLSGGTDTQYF	TGTGCCAGCAGCCTTAGCGGGGGGACAGATACGCAGTATTTT
TRBV10-2	NA	TRBJ1-1	NA	CASSESPGDTEAFF	TGCGCCAGCAGTGAGTCGCCGGGGGACACTGAAGCTTTCTTT
TRBV5-1	NA	TRBJ2-5	TRBD1	CATTPTGQETQYF	TGCGCCACCACACCGACAGGGCAAGAGACCCAGTACTTC
TRBV27	NA	TRBJ1-1	NA	CASSWRGSQGYAEAFF	TGTGCCAGCAGTTGGCGAGGCAGCCAGGGATACGCTGAAGCTTTCTTT
TRBV10-3	NA	TRBJ2-1	TRBD1	CAISYTGAQDEQFF	TGTGCCATCAGTTACACAGGGGCCCAGGATGAGCAGTTCTTC
TRBV11-1	NA	TRBJ2-7	NA	CASSSPGKSYEQYF	TGTGCCAGCAGCTCCCCGGGAAAATCCTACGAGCAGTACTTC
TRBV7-8	once	TRBJ2-3	TRBD2	CASSFPVAGGRTDTQYF	TGTGCCAGCAGCTTCCCTGTAGCGGGGGGGAGGACAGATACGCAGTATTTT
TRBV6-5	NA	TRBJ1-6	NA	CASSYSAGRNSPLHF	TGTGCCAGCAGTTACAGCGCAGGGCGGAATTCACCCCTCCACTTT
TRBV27	NA	TRBJ1-2	TRBD1	CASSRDSALYGYTF	TGTGCCAGCAGTCGGGACAGCGCACTCTATGGCTACACCTTC
TRBV7-2	NA	TRBJ2-5	TRBD2	CASSSRGGRLSETQYF	TGTGCCAGCAGCTCGCGCGGGGGGAGGTTGAGTGAGACCCAGTACTTC
TRBV6-1	NA	TRBJ1-6	NA	CASSEALGGRRNSPLHF	TGTGCCAGCAGTGAAGCTTTAGGGGGTCGACGCAATTCACCCCTCCACTTT
TRBV7-9	NA	TRBJ1-2	NA	CASSPVFF	TGTGCCAGCAGCCCCGTTTTCTTC
TRBV25-1	NA	TRBJ1-2	NA	CASSESLASYGYTF	TGTGCCAGCAGTGAATCTCTCGCTAGCTATGGCTACACCTTC
TRBV5-1	once	TRBJ1-1	NA	CASSLLESTEAFF	TGCGCCAGCAGCTTGTTGGAGAGCACTGAAGCTTTCTTT
TRBV20-1	NA	TRBJ2-7	TRBD1	CSASGGTGVYEQYF	TGCAGTGCTAGTGGAGGGACAGGGGTCTACGAGCAGTACTTC
TRBV5-1	NA	TRBJ2-2	NA	CASSLAARASGELFF	TGCGCCAGCAGCTTGGCCGCCAGGGCGTCAGGGGAGCTGTTTTTT
TRBV30	NA	TRBJ1-1	NA	CAWDSPGDNTEAFF	TGTGCCTGGGATTCCCCAGGGGATAACACTGAAGCTTTCTTT
TRBV5-6	once	TRBJ1-3	NA	CASSLAPGSGNTIYF	TGTGCCAGCAGCTTGGCCCCAGGCTCTGGAAACACCATATATTTT
TRBV3-1/TRBV3-2	NA	TRBJ1-2	NA	CASSPTALANYGYTF	TGTGCCAGCAGCCCCACAGCTTTAGCTAACTATGGCTACACCTTC
TRBV12-3/TRBV12-4	NA	TRBJ1-1	NA	CASSLAGGTEAFF	TGTGCCAGCAGTTTAGCTGGGGGGACTGAAGCTTTCTTT
TRBV27	NA	TRBJ1-5	NA	CASSFRLSPGGPLNQPQHF	TGTGCCAGCAGTTTTCGGTTGTCCCCGGGGGGACCCCTCAATCAGCCCCAGCATTTT
TRBV5-1	NA	TRBJ2-7	NA	CASSLGGFNYEQYF	TGCGCCAGCAGCTTAGGAGGGTTTAATTACGAGCAGTACTTC
TRBV9	NA	TRBJ1-4	TRBD1	CASSVTGGIRSNEKLFF	TGTGCCAGCAGCGTGACAGGGGGCATTAGATCTAATGAAAAACTGTTTTTT
TRBV6-5	NA	TRBJ2-7	NA	CASRSVLTYEQYF	TGTGCCAGCAGATCGGTGCTAACTTACGAGCAGTACTTC
TRBV5-4	NA	TRBJ1-1	NA	CASSFYYDTEAFF	TGTGCCAGCAGCTTTTACTACGACACTGAAGCTTTCTTT
TRBV3-1/TRBV3-2	once	TRBJ1-2	NA	CASSQGADGYTF	TGTGCCAGCAGCCAAGGGGCAGATGGCTACACCTTC
TRBV14	NA	TRBJ1-6	NA	CASRLQGTDSPLHF	TGTGCCAGCAGGTTACAGGGTACGGATTCACCCCTCCACTTT
TRBV9	NA	TRBJ1-4	NA	CASSVNRVVATNEKLFF	TGTGCCAGCAGCGTCAACCGAGTGGTTGCAACTAATGAAAAACTGTTTTTT
TRBV3-1/TRBV3-2	NA	TRBJ2-3	NA	CASSQDQGVDTQYF	TGTGCCAGCAGCCAAGATCAAGGGGTGGATACGCAGTATTTT
TRBV7-3	NA	TRBJ1-2	TRBD1	CASSSTGVYGYTF	TGTGCCAGCAGCTCCACAGGGGTCTATGGCTACACCTTC
TRBV5-6	NA	TRBJ2-3	NA	CASSLRGTGTDTQYF	TGTGCCAGCAGCTTGCGGGGAACTGGCACAGATACGCAGTATTTT
TRBV4-3	NA	TRBJ1-2	NA	CASSQDHTPFNYGYTF	TGCGCCAGCAGCCAAGATCACACACCTTTTAACTATGGCTACACCTTC